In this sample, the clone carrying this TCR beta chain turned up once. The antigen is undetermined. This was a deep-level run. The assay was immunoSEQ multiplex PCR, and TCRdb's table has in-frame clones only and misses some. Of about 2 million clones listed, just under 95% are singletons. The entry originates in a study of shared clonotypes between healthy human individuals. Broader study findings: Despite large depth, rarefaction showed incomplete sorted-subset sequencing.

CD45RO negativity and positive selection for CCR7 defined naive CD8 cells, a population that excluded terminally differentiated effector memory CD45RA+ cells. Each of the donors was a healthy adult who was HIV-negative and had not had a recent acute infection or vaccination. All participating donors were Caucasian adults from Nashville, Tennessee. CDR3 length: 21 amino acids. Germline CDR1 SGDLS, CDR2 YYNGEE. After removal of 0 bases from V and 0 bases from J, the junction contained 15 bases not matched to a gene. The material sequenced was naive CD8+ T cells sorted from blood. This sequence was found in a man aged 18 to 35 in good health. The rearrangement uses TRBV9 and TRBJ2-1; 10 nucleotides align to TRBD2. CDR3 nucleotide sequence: TGTGCCAGCAGCGTAGCTCCCCCCGGGACTAGCGAGGAGATCTCCTACAATGAGCAGTTCTTC. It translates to CASSVAPPGTSEEISYNEQFF.